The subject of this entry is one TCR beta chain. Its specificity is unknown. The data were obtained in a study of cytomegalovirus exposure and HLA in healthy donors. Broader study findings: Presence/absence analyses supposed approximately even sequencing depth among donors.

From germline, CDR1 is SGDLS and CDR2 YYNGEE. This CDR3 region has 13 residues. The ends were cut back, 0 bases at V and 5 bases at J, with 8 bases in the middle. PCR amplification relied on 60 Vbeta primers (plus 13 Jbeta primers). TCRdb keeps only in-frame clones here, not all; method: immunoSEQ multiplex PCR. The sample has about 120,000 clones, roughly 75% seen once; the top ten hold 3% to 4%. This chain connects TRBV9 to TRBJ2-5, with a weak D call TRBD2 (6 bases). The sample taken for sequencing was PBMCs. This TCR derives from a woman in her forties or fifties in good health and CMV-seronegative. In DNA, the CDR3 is TGTGCCAGCAGCGTAGTGGAGGGGGAGACCCAGTACTTC. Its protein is CASSVVEGETQYF.